The 21 T cell receptor beta chains listed next were all sequenced from one sample in a study of CD8 T cells in ankylosing spondylitis. TCRdb fed the 5' RACE reads into MiXCR, producing one record per CDR3 protein. The data contain 150,000 or so distinct CDR3 sequences, about 9.9% of them singletons. The sample taken for sequencing was blood, either unsorted or a sorted T cell fraction (not recorded which). These receptors all stem from a male donor with ankylosing spondylitis or in good health (not recorded which).

This clonotype came up many times. In nucleotides, the CDR3 is TGTGCCAGCAACCGAGCGGGAGGGTCCTACAATGAGCAGTTCTTC. Translated, it gives CASNRAGGSYNEQFF. This chain connects TRBV2 to TRBJ2-1, with TRBD2 matching over 10 bases. CDR1 is SNHLY, CDR2 FYNNEI, per germline. The CDR3 is made up of 15 amino acids. V was clipped by 7 bases and J by 1 base; unmatched bases: 4.

This chain uses TRBV5-1 with TRBJ2-5; D perhaps matches TRBD2 (5 bases). The CDR3 covers 13 residues. Germline V gene lookup returns CDR1 SGHRS and CDR2 YFSETQ. V was cut by 4 bases and J by 4 bases, with 11 bases left in between. The CDR3 DNA sequence: TGCGCCAGCAGCGGGGTCCGGGGAGAGACCCAGTACTTC. It codes for CASSGVRGETQYF.

This clonotype was observed at least ten times. The V gene is TRBV6-1, the J gene TRBJ1-6, with D maybe TRBD1 (5 bases). Trimming stripped 4 bases from V and 7 bases from J, with 14 bases between. Germline CDR1 reads MNHNS; CDR2 reads SASEGT. The CDR3 runs to 15 residues. The DNA for the CDR3 is TGTGCCAGCAGTGTCGAACAGGTCCACAATTCACCCCTCCACTTT. This encodes CASSVEQVHNSPLHF.

This clonotype was picked up many times. The rearrangement links TRBV5-1 to TRBJ2-2, with TRBD1 identical over 8 bases. The CDR3 totals 15 residues. V shed 4 bases and J 6 bases; nucleotides not matched to a gene: 8. Per germline, CDR1 SGHRS and CDR2 YFSETQ. The CDR3 loop is CASSTWTGTAGELFF. The CDR3 DNA reads TGCGCCAGCAGCACCTGGACAGGGACGGCCGGGGAGCTGTTTTTT.

This clonotype has at least ten counts. The chain employs TRBV25-1 and TRBJ2-1; no reliable D call. In germline, CDR1 is MGHDK, CDR2 SYGVNS. This CDR3 is 15 amino acids long. The germline V and J ends were trimmed by 6 bases and 0 bases, with 12 bases remaining between them. The DNA of the CDR3 is TGTGCCAGCAGCGCCTTGTCAAGCTCCTACAATGAGCAGTTCTTC. It yields the protein CASSALSSSYNEQFF.

The chain is built from TRBV2 and TRBJ2-7; D may be TRBD2 (5 bases). Germline V CDR1 and CDR2: SNHLY, FYNNEI. CDR3 length: 13 residues. V lost 7 bases and J lost 2, with 12 bases in between. The CDR3 nucleotides are TGTGCCAGCAAGATCGACTACGCCTACGAGCAGTACTTC. This codes for CASKIDYAYEQYF. The full variable domain, completed using reference TRBV2 and TRBJ2-7, is EPEVTQTPSHQVTQMGQEVILRCVPISNHLYFYWYRQILGQKVEFLVSFYNNEISEKSEIFDDQFSVERPDGSNFTLKIRSTKLEDSAMYFCASKIDYAYEQYFGPGTRLTVT.

This clonotype was counted only a few times. A much bigger clone sits one base away, suggesting this may be a read error. The chain joins TRBV20-1 to TRBJ1-4; D remains ambiguous. The CDR3 is 12 residues long. The V gene's germline CDR1 is DFQATT and CDR2 SNEGSKA (reference sequence). The V end lost 1 base, the J end lost 5 bases, and 5 bases lay between the germline ends. This CDR3 is CSARGRNEKLFF. DNA for the CDR3: TGCAGTGCTAGAGGCCGAAATGAAAAACTGTTTTTT.

The chain uses TRBV6-5 and TRBJ1-2; 8 positions match TRBD1. Germline CDR1 reads MNHEY; CDR2 reads SVGAGI. The CDR3 covers 15 residues. J gave up 8 bases and V 2 bases, and 10 bases lay outside the gene matches. CDR3 nucleotides: TGTGCCAGCAGTTACGAGTGGCAGGGGGCCAAGGGCTACACCTTC. It is translated as CASSYEWQGAKGYTF.

This clonotype was recorded at least ten times. The V gene is TRBV5-1, the J gene TRBJ2-7; D possibly corresponds to TRBD2 (6 bases). The CDR3 has 14 amino acids. Germline-derived CDR1 and CDR2 are SGHRS and YFSETQ. V was trimmed by 4 bases and J by 8 bases, leaving 19 bases between them. The CDR3 region is CASSLTEGGIKQYF. The CDR3 region has the DNA TGCGCCAGCAGCCTAACGGAGGGAGGAATAAAGCAGTACTTC.

This clonotype was observed at least ten times. CDR3 DNA: TGTGCCAGCAGCCAAGAGGGTACTGGCTCCTACGAGCAGTACTTC. Translation: CASSQEGTGSYEQYF. This chain connects TRBV4-2 to TRBJ2-7; D remains unclear. There are 15 residues in the CDR3. V lost 0 bases and J 0 bases, leaving 9 bases between the germline ends. The germline CDR1 and CDR2 sequences are LGHNA and YNFKEQ.

J is TRBJ1-1 and V is TRBV20-1, with 10 bases fitting TRBD1. The length of the CDR3 is 12 residues. CDR1 is DFQATT, CDR2 SNEGSKA, per germline (reference sequence). The CDR3 region is CSSGTGDAEAFF. For the CDR3, the DNA is TGCAGCTCCGGGACAGGGGACGCTGAAGCTTTCTTT.

This clonotype was counted many times. The rearrangement uses TRBV28 and TRBJ1-2; the D gene is possibly TRBD1 (5 bases). The CDR3 has 13 amino acids. CDR1 MDHEN and CDR2 SYDVKM come from the germline V gene. With 1 base removed from V and 7 bases from J, the gap between germline ends came to 10 bases. CDR3: CASSLSQGSGYTF. Written as DNA, the CDR3 is TGTGCCAGCAGTTTATCCCAGGGAAGTGGCTACACCTTC.

This chain links TRBV11-2 with TRBJ2-2; no reliable D call. V dropped 4 bases and J dropped 5 bases, with 5 bases sitting between them. The CDR3 covers 12 residues. Germline CDR1 and CDR2: SGHAT and FQNNGV. The CDR3 DNA is TGTGCCAGCAGCTCGGAAACCGGGGAGCTGTTTTTT. Its protein product is CASSSETGELFF.

The chain recombines TRBV18 with TRBJ2-1; 8 bases agree with TRBD2. CDR3 length equals 16 residues. V dropped 5 bases and J dropped 0; count of bases not matched to a gene: 6. Per the germline V gene, CDR1 is KGHSH and CDR2 is LQKENI. This CDR3 reads CASSELADSSYNEQFF. The CDR3 coding sequence is TGTGCCAGCTCAGAACTAGCGGATAGCTCCTACAATGAGCAGTTCTTC. The variable domain in full, completed from reference TRBV18 and TRBJ2-1, reads NAGVMQNPRHLVRRRGQEARLRCSPMKGHSHVYWYRQLPEEGLKFMVYLQKENIIDESGMPKERFSAEFPKEGPSILRIQQVVRGDSAAYFCASSELADSSYNEQFFGPGTRLTVL.

The rearrangement uses TRBV3-1 and TRBJ2-5; 13 bases agree with TRBD2. The CDR3 loop spans 18 amino acids. V dropped 0 bases and J dropped 9; count of bases not matched to a gene: 13. Germline-derived CDR1 and CDR2 are LGHDT and YNNKEL (reference sequence). CDR3 sequence reads: CASSQEGLAGDPRGPQYF. In DNA form, the CDR3 reads TGTGCCAGCAGCCAAGAAGGACTAGCGGGGGACCCCCGGGGGCCCCAGTACTTC.

A word on this clonotype: This sequence may be a read error, since a much larger clone differs from it by one base. V usage is TRBV20-1 and J usage is TRBJ2-2; TRBD1 is a possible D gene (6 bases). Trimming removed 0 bases at V and 10 bases at J, with 21 bases between. This CDR3 region has 16 residues. The V gene's germline CDR1 is DFQATT and CDR2 SNEGSKA (reference sequence). The CDR3 coding sequence is TGCAGTGCTAGAGAAGGGGGAAGGGGCGACGTCGAGGAGCTGTTTTTT. Residues: CSAREGGRGDVEELFF.

The table lists this clonotype with a few counts. The CDR3 protein is CASREGDSPLHF. In nucleotides, the CDR3 is TGTGCCAGCAGAGAGGGGGATTCACCCCTCCACTTT. The chain joins TRBV6-6 to TRBJ1-6, with D maybe TRBD1 (6 bases). The CDR3 runs to 12 residues. Per the germline V gene, CDR1 is MNHNY and CDR2 is SVGAGI (reference sequence). Trimming removed 6 bases at V and 8 bases at J, with 8 bases between.

This clonotype was seen many times. The chain couples TRBV6-5 to TRBJ2-1; tentatively, D is TRBD2 (6 bases). Germline V lookup: CDR1 MNHEY, CDR2 SVGAGI. There are 15 residues in the CDR3. V lost 0 bases, J lost 8 bases, and 14 bases lay in between. The CDR3 DNA reads TGTGCCAGCAGTTACTCCCCGTCTAGCGACCATGAGCAGTTCTTC. Protein: CASSYSPSSDHEQFF.

The rearrangement links TRBV7-2 to TRBJ2-1; D ambiguous. CDR1 is SGHTA, CDR2 FQGNSA, per germline. The CDR3 runs to 14 residues. V lost 2 bases and J lost 0, with 5 bases in between. This CDR3 is CASSLWGSYNEQFF. CDR3 in DNA: TGTGCCAGCAGCTTATGGGGCTCCTACAATGAGCAGTTCTTC.

Here the CDR3 reads CASSFPTSGRIPVEQYF. The CDR3 nucleotides are TGTGCCAGCAGCTTCCCGACTAGCGGGAGAATCCCCGTCGAGCAGTACTTC. The V gene is TRBV11-2, the J gene TRBJ2-7, with 12 bases fitting TRBD2. The CDR3 is 17 residues long. V lost 3 bases to trimming and J lost 6 bases; unmatched junction nucleotides: 12. Germline CDR1 SGHAT, CDR2 FQNNGV.

There are many counts of this clonotype. This chain joins TRBV6-2 or TRBV6-3 and TRBJ1-1; TRBD1 matches 7 bases. The V gene end was trimmed by 0 bases and the J gene end by 0 bases; junction bases not matched to a gene: 10. The CDR3 sequence is 18 residues long. Germline V CDR1 and CDR2: MNHEY, SVGEGT. The CDR3 bases are TGTGCCAGCAGTTACTCTATCTCGGATCAGGGGGTGAACACTGAAGCTTTCTTT. Residues: CASSYSISDQGVNTEAFF.